These 30 T cell receptor beta chains came from one sample sequenced in a study of cytomegalovirus exposure and HLA in healthy donors (dated by TCRdb to the late 2010s). Libraries were constructed by the immunoSEQ multiplex PCR assay. The multiplex PCR relied on a mix of 60 forward primers for TCR Vbeta segments and 13 reverse primers for TCR Jbeta segments. TCRdb re-hosts the immuneACCESS table, in-frame sequences only. Its copies lack some clones; in the studies checked, an unresolved V gene accounts for under half of them, and the cause for the rest is not known. The sample table contains roughly 150,000 clones; only one count was recorded for 73% of them. The ten largest clones capture roughly 1.7% of the sample. The specimen was PBMCs. The receptors shown here come from a woman younger than 35 in good health and CMV-seronegative.

J is TRBJ2-3 and V is TRBV9; 11 nucleotides agree with TRBD2. J lost 6 bases, V lost 3 bases, and 15 bases had no gene match. CDR1 and CDR2 (germline): SGDLS, YYNGEE. CDR3 length equals 18 residues. In DNA, the CDR3 is TGTGCCAGCAGCGCAAGGGCCACTAGCGGGAGTGTGCGTGATACGCAGTATTTT. It is translated as CASSARATSGSVRDTQYF.

The gene calls are TRBV19 and TRBJ2-7; no clear D gene. Germline assignment: CDR1 LNHDA and CDR2 SQIVND (reference sequence). Trimming removed 5 bases at V and 3 bases at J, with 11 bases between. This CDR3 contains 13 residues. The CDR3 here is CASSGLDIYEQYF. CDR3 coding DNA: TGTGCCAGTAGTGGATTAGACATCTACGAGCAGTACTTC.

The chain is built from TRBV27 and TRBJ1-4; TRBD1 agrees at 8 bases. Trimming cost V 5 bases and J 8 bases; bases outside gene matches: 10. The germline V gene has CDR1 MNHEY and CDR2 SMNVEV (reference sequence). There are 15 residues in the CDR3. The CDR3 loop reads CASSPLGRGREKLFF. The CDR3 DNA reads TGTGCCAGCAGTCCCCTGGGCAGGGGGCGAGAAAAACTGTTTTTT.

The chain links TRBV6-1 to TRBJ2-7, with 7 bases that match TRBD2. Per the germline V gene, CDR1 is MNHNS and CDR2 is SASEGT. V lost 1 base and J lost 2; bases outside the gene matches: 2. There are 14 residues in the CDR3. The CDR3 reads CASSEGGGTYEQYV. The CDR3 nucleotides are TGTGCCAGCAGTGAAGGCGGGGGTACCTACGAGCAGTACGTC.

The rearrangement uses TRBV7-9 and TRBJ1-4, with D possibly being TRBD1 (6 bases). This CDR3 is 14 amino acids long. Trimming shortened V by 5 bases and J by 6 bases, and 13 bases separated the two germline ends. Germline CDR1 and CDR2: SEHNR and FQNEAQ (reference sequence). Here the CDR3 DNA reads TGTGCCAGCAGCCTGGGACACGGGCATGAAAAACTGTTTTTT. Translating it yields CASSLGHGHEKLFF.

The rearrangement joins TRBV7-9 to TRBJ1-2; no clear D. The V and J ends lost 5 bases and 3 bases respectively, with 13 bases between them. CDR1 and CDR2 (germline): SEHNR, FQNEAQ (reference sequence). The CDR3 contains 14 residues. DNA for the CDR3: TGTGCCAGCAGCCCACCCGGTGGAGACTATGGCTACACCTTC. This sequence encodes CASSPPGGDYGYTF.

This clone showed up just a few times. The rearrangement uses TRBV19 and TRBJ2-6, with D possibly TRBD1 on 5 matching bases. The germline V and J ends were trimmed by 3 bases and 2 bases, with 17 bases remaining between them. CDR3 length: 18 residues. CDR1 LNHDA and CDR2 SQIVND come from the germline V gene (reference sequence). The CDR3 DNA sequence: TGTGCCAGTAGTATGAGGCAGGGTACGTCGGCTGGGGCCAACGTCCTGACTTTC. Translated: CASSMRQGTSAGANVLTF.

The V gene is TRBV4-1, the J gene TRBJ2-3; tentative D call: TRBD1 (7 bases). Germline lookup yields CDR1 MGHRA and CDR2 YSYEKL. V lost 0 bases to trimming and J lost 0 bases, with 25 bases between them. The CDR3 runs 21 residues. The CDR3 coding sequence is TGCGCCAGCAGCCAAGATCACGGGAGATGGTCCAGGGGGACTAGCACAGATACGCAGTATTTT. Residues: CASSQDHGRWSRGTSTDTQYF.

V is TRBV5-1 and J is TRBJ2-7; TRBD1 might be the D (6 bases). The CDR3 is 14 amino acids. The V gene's germline CDR1 is SGHRS and CDR2 YFSETQ. Trimming stripped 4 bases from V and 5 bases from J, with 16 bases between. The CDR3 loop reads CASSARTEANEQYF. The CDR3 bases are TGCGCCAGCAGCGCACGGACAGAGGCCAACGAGCAGTACTTC.

This clone was seen only a few times. This chain joins TRBV6-1 and TRBJ2-2; 8 bases fit TRBD2. Unmatched junction bases numbered 5, after V lost 1 base and J lost 1 base. The CDR3 loop spans 17 amino acids. The germline V gene has CDR1 MNHNS and CDR2 SASEGT. Here the CDR3 reads CASSEGVAGQNTGELFF. Written as DNA, the CDR3 is TGTGCCAGCAGTGAAGGGGTAGCGGGGCAGAACACCGGGGAGCTGTTTTTT.

The sample holds one count of this clone. V gene TRBV19 combines with J gene TRBJ1-4; D is undetermined. CDR1 is LNHDA and CDR2 is SQIVND in the germline V gene (reference sequence). V lost 5 bases and J 5 bases, leaving 15 bases between the germline ends. The CDR3 is 15 amino acids. The CDR3 loop reads CASSSSRGGNEKLFF. CDR3 DNA sequence: TGTGCCAGTAGTTCCTCTCGGGGAGGCAATGAAAAACTGTTTTTT.

This chain links TRBV2 with TRBJ2-5, with 7 bases lining up with TRBD2. The CDR3 is 14 residues long. Trimming at V came to 4 bases and at J to 1 base, leaving 3 bases not matched to a gene. Germline V CDR1 and CDR2: SNHLY, FYNNEI. The CDR3 here is CASSVERGQETQYF. Written as DNA, the CDR3 is TGTGCCAGCAGTGTGGAGCGGGGCCAAGAGACCCAGTACTTC. The full variable domain, its missing parts supplied by reference TRBV2 and TRBJ2-5, is EPEVTQTPSHQVTQMGQEVILRCVPISNHLYFYWYRQILGQKVEFLVSFYNNEISEKSEIFDDQFSVERPDGSNFTLKIRSTKLEDSAMYFCASSVERGQETQYFGPGTRLLVL.

V is TRBV12-5 and J is TRBJ2-2; 8 bases are shared with TRBD1. Trimming cost V 0 bases and J 1 base; bases outside gene matches: 4. There are 17 residues in the CDR3. Germline V gene sequence: CDR1 LGHNT, CDR2 FRNRAP. CDR3 loop: CASGLVLDRGNTGELFF. The CDR3 DNA reads as TGTGCTAGTGGTTTGGTATTAGACAGGGGGAACACCGGGGAGCTGTTTTTT.

V is TRBV20-1 and J is TRBJ2-1, with D perhaps TRBD2 (5 bases). CDR3 length equals 11 residues. V shed 0 bases and J shed 13 bases, with 10 bases lying between them. Germline-derived CDR1 and CDR2 are DFQATT and SNEGSKA (reference sequence). CDR3 sequence reads: CSARDAGSQFF. The CDR3 coding sequence is TGCAGTGCTAGAGATGCGGGTTCTCAGTTCTTC.

This chain joins TRBV5-4 and TRBJ2-2, with 7 nucleotides matching TRBD1. This CDR3 is built from 16 residues. Trimming at V came to 3 bases and at J to 1 base, leaving 6 bases not matched to a gene. The germline V gene has CDR1 SGHNT and CDR2 YYREEE (reference sequence). The CDR3 DNA reads TGTGCCAGCAGCTCCCGGGCAGGGGGGAACACCGGGGAGCTGTTTTTT. As protein: CASSSRAGGNTGELFF.

The rearrangement uses TRBV5-1 and TRBJ2-7, with D perhaps TRBD2 (7 bases). V was pared by 3 bases and J by 0 bases, with 13 bases between. The CDR3 loop spans 15 amino acids. CDR1 is SGHRS, CDR2 YFSETQ, per germline. The CDR3 DNA reads TGCGCCAGCAGCTCAACGGGGGGCAGCTCCTACGAGCAGTACTTC. It yields the protein CASSSTGGSSYEQYF.

There are a few counts of this clone. This chain uses TRBV30 with TRBJ2-5, with a weak D call TRBD2 (5 bases). Trimming took 0 bases from V and 5 from J, leaving 7 bases between them. The CDR3 has 12 residues. Germline CDR1 GTSNPN, CDR2 SVGIG (reference sequence). CDR3 in DNA: TGTGCCTGGAGTGTTGGCGGGGAGACCCAGTACTTC. This encodes CAWSVGGETQYF.

This clone was counted a few times. This chain uses TRBV28 with TRBJ1-1, with 10 bases aligning to TRBD1. V lost 8 bases, J lost 2 bases, and 11 bases stayed unmatched. The germline V gene encodes CDR1 MDHEN and CDR2 SYDVKM. The length of the CDR3 is 16 residues. The CDR3, as DNA: TGTGCCAGCGTTGGGGACAGGGGTTTTCGTAACACTGAAGCTTTCTTT. Amino acids: CASVGDRGFRNTEAFF.

This clone has only one observation. The rearrangement joins TRBV15 to TRBJ2-7; 9 nucleotides line up with TRBD1. Germline V gene data show CDR1 as LNHNV and CDR2 as YYDKDF (reference sequence). The CDR3 loop spans 15 amino acids. V lost 1 base, J lost 6 bases, and 7 bases stayed unmatched. The DNA for the CDR3 is TGTGCCACCAGCAGAGTTGGGACAGGGACCCCCGAGCAGTACTTC. Translated, it gives CATSRVGTGTPEQYF.

This chain uses TRBV7-6 with TRBJ2-1; unclear D gene. CDR1 is SGHVS, CDR2 FNYEAQ, per germline. The CDR3 is made up of 14 amino acids. Trimming removed 5 bases at V and 5 bases at J, with 13 bases between. This chain's CDR3 is CASSQSFSDNEQFF. The CDR3 DNA follows: TGTGCCAGCAGCCAATCTTTTAGTGACAATGAGCAGTTCTTC.

V gene TRBV4-1 combines with J gene TRBJ1-5; 8 bases line up with TRBD1. With V trimmed by 5 bases and J by 1 base, 7 bases remained unmatched. The CDR3 consists of 16 residues. CDR1 MGHRA and CDR2 YSYEKL come from the germline V gene. The CDR3 nucleotides are TGCGCCAGCAGCGACTACAGGGGGAAAAGCAATCAGCCCCAGCATTTT. Protein sequence: CASSDYRGKSNQPQHF.

This clone was seen a few times. This chain connects TRBV10-2 to TRBJ2-3, with no clear D. The germline gives CDR1 WSHSY, CDR2 SAAADI. Trimming took 4 bases from V and 1 from J, leaving 12 bases between them. This CDR3 is 15 amino acids long. The CDR3 is CASSGSATGTDTQYF. CDR3 coding DNA: TGCGCCAGCAGTGGGTCAGCCACCGGCACAGATACGCAGTATTTT.

The rearrangement joins TRBV5-4 to TRBJ2-1; D remains unclear. Germline values: CDR1 SGHNT, CDR2 YYREEE (reference sequence). V gave up 8 bases and J gave up 7 bases, with 7 bases separating them. The CDR3 totals 10 residues. CDR3 nucleotide sequence: TGTGCCAGTGGGCAGAATGAGCAGTTCTTC. Translated, it gives CASGQNEQFF.

This clone was observed a few times. The chain recombines TRBV27 with TRBJ2-1; tentatively, D is TRBD2 (6 bases). Per the germline V gene, CDR1 is MNHEY and CDR2 is SMNVEV (reference sequence). V lost 2 bases and J lost 5, with 10 bases in between. The CDR3 contains 14 residues. The CDR3 loop is CASSLKRVDNEQFF. The CDR3 bases are TGTGCCAGCAGTTTAAAGCGGGTAGACAATGAGCAGTTCTTC.

This chain joins TRBV5-8 and TRBJ2-3; perhaps TRBD2 as D (5 bases). The CDR3 spans 15 residues. V was trimmed by 5 bases and J by 2 bases, leaving 15 bases between them. Germline CDR1 SGHTS, CDR2 YDEGEE. The CDR3 loop reads CASRVGDYPTDTQYF. The CDR3 coding sequence is TGTGCCAGCAGAGTCGGCGACTACCCCACAGATACGCAGTATTTT.

V usage is TRBV6-5 and J usage is TRBJ2-7; TRBD2 matches at 7 bases. The CDR3 loop spans 16 amino acids. Per germline, CDR1 MNHEY and CDR2 SVGAGI. V gave up 2 bases and J gave up 1 base; unmatched junction bases: 8. CDR3 DNA sequence: TGTGCCAGCAGTTACGGTTCAGGGAGGGGATCCTACGAGCAGTACTTC. Translation: CASSYGSGRGSYEQYF.

The rearrangement links TRBV5-1 to TRBJ2-2; a possible D gene is TRBD2 (6 bases). CDR1 and CDR2 (germline): SGHRS, YFSETQ. This CDR3 spans 17 amino acids. V shed 1 base and J shed 1 base, with 14 bases lying between them. The CDR3 reads CASSLISETRNTGELFF. The CDR3 bases are TGCGCCAGCAGCTTGATCTCAGAGACTAGGAACACCGGGGAGCTGTTTTTT.

This clone showed up just a few times. This chain connects TRBV5-6 to TRBJ2-1; maybe TRBD1 (6 bases). Trimming stripped 2 bases from V and 4 bases from J, with 16 bases between. Germline V CDR1 and CDR2: SGHDT, YYEEEE. The CDR3 extends over 16 amino acids. This CDR3 reads CASSFRAGGHYNEQFF. The CDR3 nucleotides are TGTGCCAGCAGCTTCAGGGCTGGGGGCCATTACAATGAGCAGTTCTTC.

CDR3 sequence: CASSLSPQGGNYGYTF. CDR3 nucleotides: TGTGCCAGCAGTTTAAGCCCCCAGGGAGGTAACTATGGCTACACCTTC. V and J are TRBV27 and TRBJ1-2, with a tentative D call TRBD1 (5 bases). Between the trimmed V and J ends, which lost 2 bases and 1 base, there was a span of 14 bases. The CDR3 totals 16 residues. Germline-derived CDR1 and CDR2 are MNHEY and SMNVEV (reference sequence).

The rearrangement joins TRBV4-3 to TRBJ2-2, with a possible D match to TRBD1 (6 bases). The CDR3 spans 13 residues. V was clipped by 6 bases and J by 7 bases, with 12 bases between them. The germline gives CDR1 LGHNA, CDR2 YSLEER. CDR3 in amino acids: CASRAQGSGELFF. The CDR3 coding sequence is TGCGCCAGCAGAGCACAGGGTAGCGGGGAGCTGTTTTTT.